This T cell receptor (beta chain) was recorded in a study of blood T cell repertoires in COVID-19. Generated by immunoSEQ multiplex PCR, the TCRdb table keeps only in-frame clones and is missing some. The sample consists of hundreds of thousands of clones, 80% to 90% of them appearing once. The sequence was collected from a man aged 35 to 55 in a cohort exposed to, infected with or recovered from COVID-19 (not recorded which). The specimen was PBMCs or T cells enriched from blood (not recorded which).

In DNA, the CDR3 is TGTGCCTGGAGTGGCGGGACGAGATATGGCTACACCTTC. It translates to CAWSGGTRYGYTF. The J gene is TRBJ1-2, the V gene TRBV30; a possible D gene is TRBD1 (5 bases). Germline CDR1 is GTSNPN and CDR2 is SVGIG (reference sequence). V was trimmed by 1 base and J by 5 bases, leaving 11 bases between them. The CDR3 runs 13 residues.